The clone carrying this TCR beta chain was seen at least ten times. This sample is part of a study of T cells in Graves' hyperthyroidism and ophthalmopathy. TCR beta CDR3 regions were amplified from RNA transcripts. Carried out on the TCR CDR3, a first-round RT-PCR used the HTBI primer set. A single record per CDR3 protein comes from TCRdb applying MiXCR to the multiplex PCR reads. The sample shows hundreds of thousands of distinct CDR3 sequences, 14% of them seen only once. V gave up 5 bases and J gave up 8 bases, with 9 bases separating them. Per the germline V gene, CDR1 is DFQATT and CDR2 is SNEGSKA (reference sequence). CDR3 size: 11 residues.

This clonotype originated in a young woman with Graves' hyperthyroidism. The V and J genes are TRBV20-1 and TRBJ2-2; D is possibly TRBD1 (6 bases). The sequenced material came from blood. The CDR3 DNA reads as TGCAGTGCTTACAGGGAAGGGGAGCTGTTTTTT. This sequence encodes CSAYREGELFF.